One sample yielded the 16 T cell receptor beta chains listed below, sequenced in a study of metastatic and nonmetastatic thyroid tumors. No treatment of any kind had been given to any patient before thyroid surgery. TCRdb redid the clone calls on the PCR reads using MiXCR. Of tens of thousands of clones listed, roughly 20% were seen once; the top ten hold 20% to 25%. Input material: blood. All receptors derive from a female donor with papillary thyroid cancer or a benign thyroid nodule (not recorded which). Some clones in this sample may be carry-over from other donors' samples.

This rearrangement joins TRBV13 to TRBJ2-2; 11 bases agree with TRBD1. Germline V gene data show CDR1 as PRHDT and CDR2 as FYEKMQ (reference sequence). Losses at the gene ends were 5 bases for V and 6 bases for J; bases not matched to a gene: 5. This CDR3 is 15 amino acids long. The CDR3 reads CASSMDRGLAGELFF. The CDR3 DNA reads as TGTGCCAGCAGCATGGACAGGGGGCTGGCCGGGGAGCTGTTTTTT. Using reference TRBV13 and TRBJ2-2 for the parts outside the CDR3, the full variable domain is AAGVIQSPRHLIKEKRETATLKCYPIPRHDTVYWYQQGPGQDPQFLISFYEKMQSDKGSIPDRFSAQQFSDYHSELNMSSLELGDSALYFCASSMDRGLAGELFFGEGSRLTVL.

The V and J genes are TRBV18 and TRBJ2-3, with a tentative D call TRBD2 (7 bases). The CDR3 is made up of 18 amino acids. V lost 4 bases to trimming and J lost 5 bases, with 25 bases between them. Germline V gene data show CDR1 as KGHSH and CDR2 as LQKENI. This CDR3 is CASSLTRPGGTWGDTQYF. Here the CDR3 DNA reads TGTGCCAGCTCACTTACCCGACCGGGGGGCACATGGGGAGATACGCAGTATTTT.

This clone was detected many times. The rearrangement joins TRBV15 to TRBJ1-2; the D gene is possibly TRBD1 (5 bases). Per germline, CDR1 LNHNV and CDR2 YYDKDF (reference sequence). The CDR3 is 15 amino acids. Trimming cost V 5 bases and J 8 bases, with 21 bases left between them. The CDR3 DNA sequence: TGTGCCACCAGCTCGATGGGGGTACCGTCGAGGGGCTACACCTTC. Protein product: CATSSMGVPSRGYTF.

The CDR3 here is CASLGGHEQYF. The CDR3 DNA reads TGTGCCAGCTTAGGGGGTCACGAGCAGTACTTC. This chain links TRBV2 with TRBJ2-7, with D tentatively TRBD1 (6 bases). V lost 8 bases and J lost 5, with 10 bases in between. CDR3 size: 11 residues. CDR1 is SNHLY, CDR2 FYNNEI, per germline.

CDR3 coding DNA: TGTGCCAGCCCCCGAAGGGGGTTCTTAGGGCAGTACTTC. It translates to CASPRRGFLGQYF. The chain links TRBV11-3 to TRBJ2-7; D possibly corresponds to TRBD1 (6 bases). V lost 8 bases and J 9 bases, leaving 20 bases between the germline ends. Germline CDR1 and CDR2: SGHNT and YENEEA. This CDR3 region has 13 residues.

The chain uses TRBV27 and TRBJ2-7; TRBD2 matches at 8 bases. The length of the CDR3 is 15 residues. The ends lost 3 bases at V and 7 bases at J; junction bases unmatched: 11. Germline V CDR1 and CDR2: MNHEY, SMNVEV (reference sequence). The CDR3 is CASSFLGGGRGEQYF. CDR3 DNA sequence: TGTGCCAGCAGTTTCCTCGGGGGGGGCCGGGGGGAGCAGTACTTC.

This clone was counted only a few times. At one of its ends the junction is not consistent with the germline gene, which may arise from a read error. Within the sample, other DNA sequences also encode this same CDR3. This chain uses TRBV6-2 or TRBV6-3 with TRBJ1-4; D unresolved. Germline V gene data show CDR1 as MNHEY and CDR2 as SVGEGT. The CDR3 runs to 15 residues. CDR3 sequence reads: CASSSVPTANEKLFF. The DNA for the CDR3 is TGTGCCAGCAGCTCTGTCCCGACGGCTAATGAAAAACTGTTCTTT.

This rearrangement joins TRBV6-1 to TRBJ1-6, with D perhaps TRBD1 (6 bases). The CDR3 runs to 16 residues. The ends were cut back, 5 bases at V and 10 bases at J, with 21 bases in the middle. Germline V gene lookup returns CDR1 MNHNS and CDR2 SASEGT. This CDR3 reads CASSSDETGPDSPLHF. CDR3 DNA: TGTGCCAGCAGTTCCGACGAGACAGGTCCGGACTCACCCCTCCACTTT.

This clone was counted at least ten times. J is TRBJ1-5 and V is TRBV27; 9 bases are a match to TRBD1. Germline CDR1 is MNHEY and CDR2 is SMNVEV (reference sequence). The CDR3 length is 18 residues. V shed 2 bases, J shed 0 bases, and the junction held 8 bases outside the gene matches. The CDR3 nucleotides are TGTGCCAGCAGTTTAGCCGGACAGGGGACTAATAGCAATCAGCCCCAGCATTTT. It is translated as CASSLAGQGTNSNQPQHF.

The sample holds a few counts of this clone. This chain connects TRBV2 to TRBJ2-7, with D possibly matching TRBD2 (5 bases). The CDR3 totals 13 residues. With 6 bases removed from V and 7 bases from J, the gap between germline ends came to 16 bases. Germline V gene sequence: CDR1 SNHLY, CDR2 FYNNEI. CDR3 sequence: CASRTTGVGEQYF. In DNA, the CDR3 is TGTGCCAGCAGAACCACCGGGGTAGGGGAGCAGTACTTC.

In this sample, this clone turned up many times. The gene calls are TRBV7-6 and TRBJ2-6; possibly TRBD1 for D (5 bases). Germline CDR1 SGHVS, CDR2 FNYEAQ. This CDR3 spans 16 amino acids. V was shortened by 2 bases and J by 2 bases, with 10 bases between the two germline ends. The CDR3 region has the DNA TGTGCCAGCAGCTTAAATCAGGGCGCTGGGGCCAACGTCCTGACTTTC. It translates to CASSLNQGAGANVLTF.

This clone was seen only a few times. This could be a read error, since a much larger clone is one nucleotide away. Other DNA sequences within the sample encode an identical CDR3. The chain combines TRBV19 with TRBJ2-3, with a weak D call TRBD1 (5 bases). CDR3 length: 13 amino acids. Germline CDR1 LNHDA, CDR2 SQIVND (reference sequence). This CDR3 reads CASGQAGADTQYF. CDR3 in DNA: TGTGCCAGTGGACAAGCTGGGGCAGATACGCAGTACTTT.

This clone was found a few times. The rearrangement links TRBV6-1 to TRBJ2-2; D perhaps matches TRBD1 (5 bases). Germline lookup yields CDR1 MNHNS and CDR2 SASEGT. Trimming removed 10 bases at V and 9 bases at J, with 15 bases between. This CDR3 has 12 amino acids. Here the CDR3 DNA reads TGTGCCATCACACGGACACTTTGGGAGCTGTTTTTT. Amino acids: CAITRTLWELFF.

As regards this clone: Compared with germline, one end of the junction differs, possibly owing to a read error. This chain uses TRBV6-2 or TRBV6-3 with TRBJ1-2; 9 bases map to TRBD1. Looked up from germline, CDR1 is MNHEY and CDR2 is SVGEGT. The CDR3 is 16 residues long. CDR3 sequence reads: CASSSPQGASNYGCTF. Here the CDR3 DNA reads TGTGCCAGCAGTTCGCCACAGGGGGCGTCCAACTATGGCTGCACCTTC.

This clone ranks as medium-sized. This rearrangement joins TRBV2 to TRBJ1-6, with D hard to call. V lost 4 bases and J lost 0, with 4 bases in between. Per germline, CDR1 SNHLY and CDR2 FYNNEI. The CDR3 contains 14 residues. The CDR3 loop reads CASSGTSYNSPLHF. For the CDR3, the DNA is TGTGCCAGCAGTGGGACCTCCTATAATTCACCCCTCCACTTT.

The CDR3 nucleotides read TGTGCCAGTAGCAATGGTGGTTACAATAATCAGCCCCAGCATTTT. This translates into CASSNGGYNNQPQHF. This chain joins TRBV19 and TRBJ1-5; D not certain. Trimming removed 6 bases at V and 4 bases at J, with 16 bases between. This CDR3 spans 15 amino acids. The V gene's germline CDR1 is LNHDA and CDR2 SQIVND (reference sequence). Full variable domain (outside the CDR3, taken from reference TRBV19 and TRBJ1-5): DGGITQSPKYLFRKEGQNVTLSCEQNLNHDAMYWYRQDPGQGLRLIYYSQIVNDFQKGDIAEGYSVSREKKESFPLTVTSAQKNPTAFYLCASSNGGYNNQPQHFGDGTRLSIL.